The 22 T cell receptor beta chains below were found in one sample sequenced in a study of radiotherapy plus CTLA-4 blockade in lung cancer. Repertoires were generated with immunoSEQ multiplex PCR, while TCRdb's copy carries only in-frame clones and drops some. Seen here are around 40,000 clones, more than 80% observed once, and the top ten hold 5% to 7.5%. Sequenced here: peripheral blood, sampled from a patient treated with radiotherapy plus ipilimumab. Source of these receptors: a human donor with non-small cell lung cancer who had stable disease on radiotherapy plus ipilimumab.

The rearrangement uses TRBV5-6 and TRBJ2-1; 10 nucleotides match TRBD2. Germline V CDR1 and CDR2: SGHDT, YYEEEE. This CDR3 has 17 residues. With V trimmed by 3 bases and J by 7 bases, 13 bases remained unmatched. CDR3 bases: TGTGCCAGCAGCTGGCCTGGGCTAGCGGGAGTAGGGAATGAGCAGTTCTTC. Encoded protein: CASSWPGLAGVGNEQFF.

The chain couples TRBV28 to TRBJ2-7; 10 bases match TRBD1. This CDR3 is 15 amino acids long. Trimming cost V 2 bases and J 2 bases; bases outside gene matches: 3. CDR1 is MDHEN, CDR2 SYDVKM, per germline. CDR3 residues: CASSLKTGGTYEQYF. DNA of the CDR3: TGTGCCAGCAGTTTAAAGACAGGGGGCACCTACGAGCAGTACTTC.

The rearrangement uses TRBV4-1 and TRBJ2-7; tentative D call: TRBD1 (6 bases). There are 16 residues in the CDR3. Trimming removed 0 bases at V and 2 bases at J, with 14 bases between. CDR1 and CDR2 from the germline V gene are MGHRA and YSYEKL. CDR3 DNA sequence: TGCGCCAGCAGCCAAGATGGCACAGGGAATACCTACGAGCAGTACTTC. It translates to CASSQDGTGNTYEQYF.

The chain recombines TRBV28 with TRBJ1-1, with TRBD1 as a possible D gene (5 bases). From germline, CDR1 is MDHEN and CDR2 SYDVKM. The CDR3 loop spans 11 amino acids. Trimming stripped 7 bases from V and 4 bases from J, with 7 bases between. The CDR3 reads CASKGLTEAFF. The CDR3 region has the DNA TGTGCCAGCAAGGGGCTCACTGAAGCTTTCTTT. Full variable domain (missing parts from reference TRBV28 and TRBJ1-1): DVKVTQSSRYLVKRTGEKVFLECVQDMDHENMFWYRQDPGLGLRLIYFSYDVKMKEKGDIPEGYSVSREKKERFSLILESASTNQTSMYLCASKGLTEAFFGQGTRLTVV.

The J gene is TRBJ1-2, the V gene TRBV19; D gene uncertain. CDR3 size: 16 residues. CDR1 is LNHDA and CDR2 is SQIVND in the germline V gene (reference sequence). V lost 7 bases and J 2 bases, leaving 20 bases between the germline ends. CDR3 in amino acids: CASIPSAGQFNYGYTF. In DNA form, the CDR3 reads TGTGCCAGTATCCCTTCAGCGGGCCAGTTCAACTATGGCTACACCTTC.

V and J are TRBV28 and TRBJ1-2; TRBD1 matches 9 bases. The CDR3 sequence is 14 residues long. After removal of 4 bases from V and 2 bases from J, the junction contained 2 bases not matched to a gene. CDR1 MDHEN and CDR2 SYDVKM come from the germline V gene. The CDR3 loop reads CASSSTGGNYGYTF. DNA of the CDR3: TGTGCCAGCAGTTCGACAGGGGGAAACTATGGCTACACCTTC.

The chain recombines TRBV11-2 with TRBJ2-1; D is perhaps TRBD2 (7 bases). V shed 2 bases and J shed 1 base, with 12 bases lying between them. Per germline, CDR1 SGHAT and CDR2 FQNNGV. This CDR3 spans 16 amino acids. The CDR3 spells CASSLLRGGSYNEQFF. The DNA of the CDR3 is TGTGCCAGCAGCTTATTAAGGGGGGGGTCCTACAATGAGCAGTTCTTC.

V is TRBV2 and J is TRBJ2-7; tentative D call: TRBD2 (5 bases). This CDR3 has 11 amino acids. The V gene lost 6 bases and the J gene lost 4 bases, with 7 bases spanning the gap. The germline CDR1 and CDR2 sequences are SNHLY and FYNNEI. The CDR3 coding sequence is TGTGCCAGCAGGGGGAGTTACGAGCAGTACTTC. The encoded protein is CASRGSYEQYF.

The chain carries TRBV5-4 and TRBJ2-7; D is possibly TRBD2 (5 bases). In germline, CDR1 is SGHNT, CDR2 YYREEE (reference sequence). This CDR3 contains 15 residues. V was trimmed by 0 bases and J by 0 bases, leaving 10 bases between them. The CDR3 DNA follows: TGTGCCAGCAGCTTGGTGCCGGACTCCTCCTACGAGCAGTACTTC. Amino acids: CASSLVPDSSYEQYF.

This clone was found once. V and J are TRBV7-9 and TRBJ2-5, with TRBD2 identical over 7 bases. The CDR3 contains 19 residues. The germline CDR1 and CDR2 sequences are SEHNR and FQNEAQ (reference sequence). J lost 11 bases, V lost 5 bases, and 29 bases had no gene match. CDR3 in DNA: TGTGCCAGCAGCGGAGAGGTCCCCACAAGCGGGAAGGTCCCCGGGGAGCAGTACTTC. Translation gives CASSGEVPTSGKVPGEQYF.

The genes are TRBV21-1 and TRBJ2-1; the table's D gene call, TRBD1, was not cross checked with the DNA. TRBV21-1 is noted as a pseudogene. This CDR3 has 13 residues. The CDR3 sequence is CASSETGKNEQFF. For the CDR3, the DNA is TGTGCCAGCAGCGAGACAGGGAAAAATGAGCAGTTCTTC.

CDR3 region: CASTLERDSYGYTF. Here the CDR3 DNA reads TGTGCCAGCACCTTGGAACGGGACTCCTATGGCTACACCTTC. The chain couples TRBV6-1 to TRBJ1-2, with TRBD1 as a possible D gene (5 bases). Germline V gene data show CDR1 as MNHNS and CDR2 as SASEGT. Trimming took 7 bases from V and 4 from J, leaving 16 bases between them. This CDR3 is 14 amino acids long.

The rearrangement joins TRBV11-1 to TRBJ1-2; the D gene is possibly TRBD1 (6 bases). Germline V lookup: CDR1 SGHAT, CDR2 FQDESV (reference sequence). The CDR3 is 14 amino acids. Trimming shortened V by 2 bases and J by 6 bases, and 13 bases separated the two germline ends. The CDR3 reads CASSLSFAGDGYTF. DNA for the CDR3: TGTGCCAGCAGCTTAAGTTTCGCAGGGGATGGCTACACCTTC.

V usage is TRBV19 and J usage is TRBJ2-7, with TRBD2 matching 9 bases. Germline loops: CDR1 LNHDA, CDR2 SQIVND (reference sequence). J gave up 6 bases and V 0 bases, and 6 bases lay outside the gene matches. This CDR3 comprises 15 residues. DNA for the CDR3: TGTGCCAGTAGTATAGACCTAGCGGGACTTCGCGAGCAGTACTTC. The encoded protein is CASSIDLAGLREQYF.

V usage is TRBV27 and J usage is TRBJ2-7, with TRBD1 matching over 11 bases. The germline V gene encodes CDR1 MNHEY and CDR2 SMNVEV (reference sequence). With V trimmed by 4 bases and J by 2 bases, 4 bases remained unmatched. The CDR3 runs to 15 residues. Written as DNA, the CDR3 is TGTGCCAGCAGTTCCCCGGGACAGGGGGCCTACGAGCAGTACTTC. Translating it yields CASSSPGQGAYEQYF.

V gene TRBV5-4 combines with J gene TRBJ2-7; 9 nucleotides agree with TRBD2. The ends lost 5 bases at V and 2 bases at J; junction bases unmatched: 8. The length of the CDR3 is 15 residues. Germline CDR1 reads SGHNT; CDR2 reads YYREEE (reference sequence). The CDR3 protein is CASRVTTSGPYEQYF. In DNA form, the CDR3 reads TGTGCCAGCAGGGTCACTACTAGCGGGCCCTACGAGCAGTACTTC.

The chain is built from TRBV27 and TRBJ1-2, with D unclear. Germline V gene data show CDR1 as MNHEY and CDR2 as SMNVEV (reference sequence). CDR3 length: 15 amino acids. With 2 bases removed from V and 3 bases from J, the gap between germline ends came to 13 bases. DNA of the CDR3: TGTGCCAGCAGTTTAAACGGTCCCGGGGACTATGGCTACACCTTC. Its protein product is CASSLNGPGDYGYTF.

The V and J genes are TRBV9 and TRBJ2-1; TRBD2 might be the D (6 bases). Germline values: CDR1 SGDLS, CDR2 YYNGEE. This CDR3 has 16 residues. V lost 3 bases and J 5 bases, leaving 18 bases between the germline ends. CDR3 amino acids: CASSGGSGGEDNEQFF. CDR3 nucleotide sequence: TGTGCCAGCAGCGGTGGATCTGGCGGGGAAGACAATGAGCAGTTCTTC.

V and J are TRBV4-3 and TRBJ2-7, with 10 bases that match TRBD2. The V segment lost 0 bases and the J segment 2 bases; nucleotides outside the gene matches: 7. The CDR3 contains 17 residues. The germline V gene has CDR1 LGHNA and CDR2 YSLEER. The CDR3 loop reads CASSQDSHGLAAYEQYF. CDR3 DNA sequence: TGCGCCAGCAGCCAAGATAGTCACGGACTAGCGGCCTACGAGCAGTACTTC.

The chain employs TRBV7-7 and TRBJ2-1; 15 bases are shared with TRBD2. Germline CDR1 and CDR2: SSHAT and FNYEAQ (reference sequence). This CDR3 spans 17 amino acids. J was trimmed by 5 bases and V by 5 bases; bases with no gene match: 7. As DNA, the CDR3 is TGTGCCAGCAGCGAGGGACTAGCGGGAGGTTTAAACAATGAGCAGTTCTTC. It translates to CASSEGLAGGLNNEQFF.

The chain recombines TRBV5-5 with TRBJ2-7; D perhaps matches TRBD2 (6 bases). Trimming removed 6 bases at V and 5 bases at J, with 21 bases between. The CDR3 runs 15 residues. CDR1 and CDR2 (germline): SGHKS, YYEKEE (reference sequence). The CDR3 is CASIPGLLAGHEQYF. The DNA of the CDR3 is TGTGCCAGCATCCCTGGATTACTAGCAGGCCACGAGCAGTACTTC.

The CDR3 spells CASSPLDQTSGSRKQYF. In DNA, the CDR3 is TGTGCCAGCTCACCACTGGATCAGACCAGCGGGAGTAGAAAGCAGTACTTC. The chain couples TRBV18 to TRBJ2-7; 8 bases fit TRBD2. From germline, CDR1 is KGHSH and CDR2 LQKENI. With 1 base clipped from V and 8 bases from J, the junction kept 16 bases outside the gene matches. The CDR3 has 17 amino acids.